The 15 T cell receptor beta chains reported below all come from one sample, sequenced in a study of human T cells and chemical hapten exposure. The time point is: pre-sensitization, week 0. Treatment specified: therapeutic diphenylcyclopropenone sensitization with weekly scalp DPC. TCRdb recomputed calls from the RACE reads with MiXCR, one row per CDR3 protein. The repertoire has 250,000 or so distinct CDR3 sequences, approximately 8% of them found once; the top ten carry 0.9% to 1.5%. The starting material was whole blood, obtained in connection with sensitization to the hapten diphenylcyclopropenone (DPC). Source of these receptors: a man aged 18 to 35 with alopecia areata. Some clones in this sample may be carry-over from other donors' samples.

There are a few counts of this clonotype. The V and J genes are TRBV11-2 and TRBJ1-5; D is possibly TRBD1 (5 bases). V lost 6 bases to trimming and J lost 7 bases, with 13 bases between them. The CDR3 runs 13 residues. The germline V gene encodes CDR1 SGHAT and CDR2 FQNNGV. The CDR3 DNA follows: TGTGCCAGCAGTAAGGGGTGGGACCAGCCCCAGCATTTT. It codes for CASSKGWDQPQHF.

The sample holds a few counts of this clonotype. The gene calls are TRBV6-2 or TRBV6-3 and TRBJ2-7; D might be TRBD1 (6 bases). V lost 7 bases, J lost 2 bases, and 15 bases lay in between. Looked up from germline, CDR1 is MNHEY and CDR2 is SVGEGT. The CDR3 loop spans 14 amino acids. The CDR3 region is CASIGARGPYEQYV. The CDR3 nucleotides read TGTGCCAGCATTGGGGCCAGGGGTCCCTACGAGCAGTACGTC.

This chain links TRBV11-2 with TRBJ2-5, with 11 bases that match TRBD2. V lost 3 bases, J lost 7 bases, and 16 bases stayed unmatched. The germline CDR1 and CDR2 sequences are SGHAT and FQNNGV. The CDR3 loop spans 18 amino acids. For the CDR3, the DNA is TGTGCCAGCAGCTTGGTTAAAACTAGCGGGGGTTCCCGGTGGACCCAGTACTTC. It specifies CASSLVKTSGGSRWTQYF.

This clonotype was observed a few times. The chain employs TRBV9 and TRBJ2-5; 7 nucleotides agree with TRBD2. V lost 4 bases and J lost 0; bases outside the gene matches: 6. Per the germline V gene, CDR1 is SGDLS and CDR2 is YYNGEE. This CDR3 region has 15 residues. The CDR3 DNA sequence: TGTGCCAGCAGCCCCAAGGGAGGGTACCAAGAGACCCAGTACTTC. Amino acid sequence: CASSPKGGYQETQYF.

This clonotype was found once. DNA for the CDR3: TGTGCCACCAGCAGAGATAGGGACAGGGCCTACGAGCAGTACTTC. Its protein product is CATSRDRDRAYEQYF. The chain uses TRBV15 and TRBJ2-7, with 9 positions matching TRBD1. The germline CDR1 and CDR2 sequences are LNHNV and YYDKDF (reference sequence). J lost 2 bases, V lost 0 bases, and 2 bases had no gene match. There are 15 residues in the CDR3.

The chain uses TRBV25-1 and TRBJ2-1; D tentatively fits TRBD1 or TRBD2 (6 bases each). Germline V lookup: CDR1 MGHDK, CDR2 SYGVNS. The CDR3 runs 15 residues. Trimming pared 4 bases from V and 5 bases from J, leaving 15 bases between. The CDR3 nucleotides read TGTGCCAGCAGTGTCTCTAAGGGGGGCCACAATGAGCAGTTCTTC. As protein: CASSVSKGGHNEQFF.

This clonotype was detected many times. This chain links TRBV4-1 with TRBJ2-2, with D uncertain. This CDR3 is 14 amino acids long. The V and J ends lost 0 bases and 5 bases respectively, with 7 bases between them. Germline V gene lookup returns CDR1 MGHRA and CDR2 YSYEKL. The CDR3 region is CASSQETVTGELFF. CDR3 nucleotides: TGCGCCAGCAGCCAAGAAACGGTGACCGGGGAGCTGTTTTTT.

This clonotype was seen only a few times. The chain combines TRBV20-1 with TRBJ2-3, with a tentative D call TRBD2 (5 bases). Germline CDR1 reads DFQATT; CDR2 reads SNEGSKA (reference sequence). V gave up 3 bases and J gave up 7 bases, with 11 bases separating them. The CDR3 has 12 residues. The CDR3: CSASGIRNTQYF. The CDR3 region has the DNA TGCAGTGCTAGCGGGATTCGGAATACGCAGTATTTT.

The V gene is TRBV3-1, the J gene TRBJ1-2; no clear D gene. Per the germline V gene, CDR1 is LGHDT and CDR2 is YNNKEL (reference sequence). This CDR3 is 13 amino acids long. V was shortened by 3 bases and J by 8 bases, with 13 bases between the two germline ends. The CDR3 DNA is TGTGCCAGCAGCCAGGGGATTATTTTCGGCTACACCTTC. Translated: CASSQGIIFGYTF.

A few counts support this clonotype. This chain uses TRBV4-3 with TRBJ1-1, with a tentative D call TRBD1 (6 bases). The CDR3 extends over 15 amino acids. Germline V gene lookup returns CDR1 LGHNA and CDR2 YSLEER. Trimming pared 0 bases from V and 4 bases from J, leaving 12 bases between. The DNA of the CDR3 is TGCGCCAGCAGCCAAGACGGGGGGGGCGGCACTGAAGCTTTCTTT. Translation gives CASSQDGGGGTEAFF.

This clonotype has ten or more counts. J is TRBJ2-1 and V is TRBV11-1; 7 nucleotides match TRBD1. Germline-derived CDR1 and CDR2 are SGHAT and FQDESV (reference sequence). V trimming: 1 base; J trimming: 8 bases; junction bases outside the gene matches: 8. This CDR3 has 15 amino acids. CDR3 coding DNA: TGTGCCAGCAGCTTAGACCCAGGGGGAGTTGATGAGCAGTTCTTC. Protein product: CASSLDPGGVDEQFF. The full variable domain, completed using reference TRBV11-1 and TRBJ2-1, is EAEVAQSPRYKITEKSQAVAFWCDPISGHATLYWYRQILGQGPELLVQFQDESVVDDSQLPKDRFSAERLKGVDSTLKIQPAELGDSAMYLCASSLDPGGVDEQFFGPGTRLTVL.

The rearrangement links TRBV6-4 to TRBJ2-2; D gene uncertain. The CDR3 has 13 amino acids. Germline-derived CDR1 and CDR2 are MRHNA and SNTAGT. V shed 2 bases and J shed 3 bases, with 4 bases lying between them. CDR3 DNA sequence: TGTGCCAGCAGTGACGGAGACACCGGGGAGCTGTTTTTT. It specifies CASSDGDTGELFF.

The V call is TRBV3-1, the J call TRBJ2-2; perhaps TRBD1 as D (6 bases). V was cut by 4 bases and J by 4 bases, with 13 bases left in between. The CDR3 covers 15 residues. Per the germline V gene, CDR1 is LGHDT and CDR2 is YNNKEL (reference sequence). CDR3 sequence: CASSLAGTPTGELFF. DNA for the CDR3: TGTGCCAGCAGCCTCGCCGGGACACCCACCGGGGAGCTGTTTTTT.

This clonotype was picked up many times. The rearrangement uses TRBV4-1 and TRBJ2-7, with D tentatively TRBD1 or TRBD2 (6 bases each). V was trimmed by 7 bases and J by 3 bases, leaving 13 bases between them. The CDR3 runs 13 residues. Germline V gives CDR1 MGHRA, CDR2 YSYEKL. The CDR3 reads CASKGGRDYEQYF. The CDR3 DNA sequence: TGCGCCAGCAAGGGGGGCAGGGACTACGAGCAGTACTTC.

Only a few counts were recorded for this clonotype. J is TRBJ2-4 and V is TRBV7-9; D is possibly TRBD1 or TRBD2 (6 bases each). The V end was cut by 1 base, the J end by 3 bases, with 16 bases between. From germline, CDR1 is SEHNR and CDR2 FQNEAQ (reference sequence). This CDR3 contains 17 residues. CDR3 sequence (DNA): TGTGCCAGCAGCTTAGAAGGTTCGGGGGCGGTCAAAAACATTCAGTACTTC. Protein sequence: CASSLEGSGAVKNIQYF.